These 28 T cell receptor beta chains originate from one sample sequenced in a study of blood T cell repertoires in COVID-19. Libraries were prepared by immunoSEQ multiplex PCR; TCRdb keeps only in-frame clonotypes and omits some of them. Of roughly 200,000 clones listed, around 87% are singletons. Material: peripheral blood. Every receptor here comes from a woman aged 18-30 years who had recovered from COVID-19.

The chain combines TRBV24-1 with TRBJ2-1, with 12 bases fitting TRBD2. Germline V CDR1 and CDR2: KGHDR, SFDVKD. The CDR3 extends over 16 amino acids. V lost 5 bases, J lost 5 bases, and 6 bases stayed unmatched. The CDR3 sequence is CATSGLAGVGNNEQFF. DNA of the CDR3: TGTGCCACCAGTGGACTAGCGGGAGTAGGGAACAATGAGCAGTTCTTC.

This clone was picked up a small number of times. The chain is built from TRBV28 and TRBJ1-2, with D hard to call. Germline V lookup: CDR1 MDHEN, CDR2 SYDVKM. The CDR3 contains 13 residues. V gave up 4 bases and J gave up 4 bases, with 10 bases separating them. CDR3 residues: CASSSTAFYGYTF. CDR3 DNA sequence: TGTGCCAGCAGTTCTACAGCTTTCTATGGCTACACCTTC.

The rearrangement joins TRBV19 to TRBJ1-5; no clear D. The CDR3 contains 17 residues. V lost 7 bases and J 2 bases, leaving 21 bases between the germline ends. Germline V gene data show CDR1 as LNHDA and CDR2 as SQIVND (reference sequence). CDR3 amino acids: CASNSGSSRGGNQPQHF. The DNA of the CDR3 is TGTGCCAGTAATAGTGGGTCAAGTCGGGGAGGCAATCAGCCCCAGCATTTT.

The V and J genes are TRBV2 and TRBJ2-7; 10 positions match TRBD1. V lost 5 bases, J lost 0 bases, and 4 bases stayed unmatched. This CDR3 has 15 amino acids. Germline CDR1 reads SNHLY; CDR2 reads FYNNEI. The CDR3 here is CASSIRTGGSYEQYF. Written as DNA, the CDR3 is TGTGCCAGCAGTATACGGACAGGGGGCTCCTACGAGCAGTACTTC.

The gene calls are TRBV2 and TRBJ2-1; 7 bases align to TRBD2. From germline, CDR1 is SNHLY and CDR2 FYNNEI. Trimming removed 4 bases from V and 9 bases from J; junction bases left unmatched: 9. The CDR3 loop spans 14 amino acids. The CDR3 spells CASSALLGGGEQFF. As DNA, the CDR3 is TGTGCCAGCAGTGCTCTTCTAGGCGGGGGTGAGCAGTTCTTC.

V is TRBV3-1 (or the pseudogene TRBV3-2) and J is TRBJ2-1; no clear D gene. This CDR3 contains 14 residues. The germline V gene has CDR1 LGHDT and CDR2 YNNKEL (reference sequence). Trimming stripped 4 bases from V and 2 bases from J, with 9 bases between. The CDR3 here is CASSLSLPYNEQFF. CDR3 nucleotides: TGTGCCAGCAGCCTCTCTCTCCCCTACAATGAGCAGTTCTTC.

This clone was detected only a few times. The chain couples TRBV7-2 to TRBJ2-3; 13 nucleotides agree with TRBD2. The CDR3 is 16 residues long. Losses at the gene ends were 5 bases for V and 1 base for J; bases not matched to a gene: 3. Germline values: CDR1 SGHTA, CDR2 FQGNSA. CDR3 in amino acids: CASSKLAGGGTDTQYF. CDR3 in DNA: TGTGCCAGCAGCAAACTAGCGGGAGGGGGCACAGATACGCAGTATTTT.

This sequence joins TRBV27 and TRBJ1-5; 7 bases are shared with TRBD1. With 5 bases clipped from V and 3 bases from J, the junction kept 7 bases outside the gene matches. The germline CDR1 and CDR2 sequences are MNHEY and SMNVEV (reference sequence). CDR3 length: 15 residues. Written as DNA, the CDR3 is TGTGCCAGCAGTGTAACGACAGGGCCCAATCAGCCCCAGCATTTT. Protein: CASSVTTGPNQPQHF.

The rearrangement links TRBV3-1 (or the pseudogene TRBV3-2) to TRBJ2-1; 10 nucleotides match TRBD2. This CDR3 is built from 15 residues. Germline V lookup: CDR1 LGHDT, CDR2 YNNKEL (reference sequence). V shed 4 bases, J shed 6 bases, and the junction held 6 bases outside the gene matches. The CDR3 loop reads CASSRTPSGSNEQFF. CDR3 DNA sequence: TGTGCCAGCAGCCGAACCCCTAGCGGGAGCAATGAGCAGTTCTTC.

The sample holds one count of this clone. This chain joins TRBV29-1 and TRBJ2-2; D may be TRBD2 (6 bases). Germline V CDR1 and CDR2: SQVTM, ANQGSEA. V was shortened by 4 bases and J by 1 base, with 16 bases between the two germline ends. The CDR3 has 16 residues. This chain's CDR3 is CSVAGLGGRNTGELFF. CDR3 nucleotides: TGCAGCGTTGCGGGTTTGGGGGGTAGGAACACCGGGGAGCTGTTTTTT.

A single count supports this clone. This rearrangement joins TRBV7-2 to TRBJ2-3; a weak D match, TRBD2 (5 bases). V was pared by 5 bases and J by 8 bases, with 11 bases between. Germline CDR1 is SGHTA and CDR2 is FQGNSA. The CDR3 covers 12 residues. Written as DNA, the CDR3 is TGTGCCAGCAGCCCCTATGAGGGTACGCAGTATTTT. Protein sequence: CASSPYEGTQYF. The entire variable domain, with the rest obtained from reference TRBV7-2 and TRBJ2-3, is as follows: GAGVSQSPSNKVTEKGKDVELRCDPISGHTALYWYRQSLGQGLEFLIYFQGNSAPDKSGLPSDRFSAERTGGSVSTLTIQRTQQEDSAVYLCASSPYEGTQYFGPGTRLTVL.

The chain recombines TRBV7-9 with TRBJ2-1; tentative D call: TRBD1 (6 bases). Germline assignment: CDR1 SEHNR and CDR2 FQNEAQ (reference sequence). The V end was cut by 5 bases, the J end by 4 bases, with 15 bases between. The CDR3 sequence is 15 residues long. CDR3 amino acids: CASSPGTRAYNEQFF. The CDR3, as DNA: TGTGCCAGCAGCCCCGGGACACGAGCTTACAATGAGCAGTTCTTC.

This clone turned up a few times. This sequence joins TRBV5-1 and TRBJ2-3; weak D call: TRBD2 (6 bases). The V gene lost 6 bases and the J gene lost 0 bases, with 14 bases spanning the gap. Germline V CDR1 and CDR2: SGHRS, YFSETQ. The CDR3 is made up of 15 amino acids. Here the CDR3 reads CASKDSGPSTDTQYF. CDR3 nucleotide sequence: TGCGCCAGCAAAGACAGCGGGCCTAGCACAGATACGCAGTATTTT.

There are a few counts of this clone. J is TRBJ2-7 and V is TRBV12-1; the listed D gene, TRBD1, was not tested against the DNA. TRBV12-1 is flagged as a pseudogene. The CDR3 sequence is 15 residues long. In DNA, the CDR3 is TGTGCCAGCTTATCAAACAGGGGGCCAGGTTACGAGCAGTACTTC. Its translation is CASLSNRGPGYEQYF.

The chain links TRBV5-5 to TRBJ2-2, with TRBD1 as a possible D gene (5 bases). Germline V gives CDR1 SGHKS, CDR2 YYEKEE (reference sequence). The ends were cut back, 4 bases at V and 0 bases at J, with 19 bases in the middle. The CDR3 is 18 residues long. The CDR3 sequence is CASSPKGASRSNTGELFF. The CDR3 DNA reads as TGTGCCAGCAGCCCGAAAGGGGCCAGTCGATCGAACACCGGGGAGCTGTTTTTT. Using reference TRBV5-5 and TRBJ2-2 for the parts outside the CDR3, the full variable domain is DAGVTQSPTHLIKTRGQQVTLRCSPISGHKSVSWYQQVLGQGPQFIFQYYEKEERGRGNFPDRFSARQFPNYSSELNVNALLLGDSALYLCASSPKGASRSNTGELFFGEGSRLTVL.

CDR3 bases: TGTGCCAGCATCGGGACAGGGGAGGCCTACGAGCAGTACTTC. Its protein is CASIGTGEAYEQYF. The chain is built from TRBV5-6 and TRBJ2-7, with 10 bases aligning to TRBD1. With V trimmed by 6 bases and J by 2 bases, 5 bases remained unmatched. The germline V gene encodes CDR1 SGHDT and CDR2 YYEEEE. This CDR3 spans 14 amino acids.

The V call is TRBV24-1, the J call TRBJ2-3; D ambiguous. Germline V lookup: CDR1 KGHDR, CDR2 SFDVKD. Trimming left V 5 bases short and J 12 bases short, with 11 bases between. CDR3 size: 11 residues. The CDR3 DNA is TGTGCCACCAGTGTAGGTGGGCCCCAGTATTTT. The encoded protein is CATSVGGPQYF.

The chain has TRBV19 and TRBJ1-1; maybe TRBD1 (5 bases). V shed 1 base and J shed 1 base, with 16 bases lying between them. Germline V CDR1 and CDR2: LNHDA, SQIVND (reference sequence). The CDR3 is 17 amino acids. The CDR3 loop is CASSIGGHPVGNTEAFF. The DNA of the CDR3 is TGTGCCAGTAGTATAGGGGGCCACCCAGTGGGGAACACTGAAGCTTTCTTT.

The chain employs TRBV5-1 and TRBJ1-3, with 8 bases lining up with TRBD1. Germline V gene sequence: CDR1 SGHRS, CDR2 YFSETQ. With 4 bases clipped from V and 3 bases from J, the junction kept 6 bases outside the gene matches. The CDR3 covers 15 residues. This CDR3 is CASSLQGALGNTIYF. CDR3 nucleotide sequence: TGCGCCAGCAGCCTCCAGGGGGCGCTTGGAAACACCATATATTTT.

The chain combines TRBV19 with TRBJ1-4; TRBD1 is a possible D gene (6 bases). V shed 4 bases and J shed 7 bases, with 16 bases lying between them. Per the germline V gene, CDR1 is LNHDA and CDR2 is SQIVND (reference sequence). This CDR3 region has 15 residues. The CDR3 loop is CASSTQGLWSEKLFF. CDR3 DNA sequence: TGTGCCAGTAGTACGCAGGGGCTGTGGAGTGAAAAACTGTTTTTT. Full variable domain (missing parts from reference TRBV19 and TRBJ1-4): DGGITQSPKYLFRKEGQNVTLSCEQNLNHDAMYWYRQDPGQGLRLIYYSQIVNDFQKGDIAEGYSVSREKKESFPLTVTSAQKNPTAFYLCASSTQGLWSEKLFFGSGTQLSVL.

The J gene is TRBJ1-1, the V gene TRBV7-9; the match to TRBD1 covers 12 bases. The trim removed 5 bases at V and 7 bases at J, leaving 11 bases unmatched. The CDR3 is 16 residues long. Germline assignment: CDR1 SEHNR and CDR2 FQNEAQ (reference sequence). CDR3 region: CASSGGTGGAAGEAFF. Written as DNA, the CDR3 is TGTGCCAGCAGCGGGGGGACAGGGGGCGCCGCTGGTGAAGCTTTCTTT.

The chain carries TRBV5-6 and TRBJ2-5, with 14 bases lining up with TRBD2. The germline gives CDR1 SGHDT, CDR2 YYEEEE. This CDR3 is 18 amino acids long. The ends lost 1 base at V and 1 base at J; junction bases unmatched: 6. In nucleotides, the CDR3 is TGTGCCAGCAGCTTGTTTCAAGGACTAGCGGGGGGCCAAGAGACCCAGTACTTC. Amino acids: CASSLFQGLAGGQETQYF.

Concerning this clone: Different DNA sequences within this sample yield the same CDR3. The chain recombines TRBV19 with TRBJ1-1, with D perhaps matching TRBD1 (6 bases). The CDR3 sequence is 14 residues long. Germline assignment: CDR1 LNHDA and CDR2 SQIVND (reference sequence). The ends were cut back, 3 bases at V and 1 base at J, with 9 bases in the middle. The CDR3 nucleotides are TGTGCCAGTAGTATCGGCAGGGGGAACACTGAAGCTTTCTTT. Protein sequence: CASSIGRGNTEAFF.

The genes are TRBV7-9 and TRBJ1-1; D may be TRBD1 (5 bases). This CDR3 contains 15 residues. Germline loops: CDR1 SEHNR, CDR2 FQNEAQ (reference sequence). Trimming cost V 1 base and J 4 bases, with 13 bases left between them. The CDR3 loop is CASSLGGRERTEAFF. CDR3 nucleotide sequence: TGTGCCAGCAGCTTAGGTGGCAGGGAACGCACTGAAGCTTTCTTT.

The J gene is TRBJ1-5, the V gene TRBV5-1; D possibly corresponds to TRBD1 (6 bases). Trimming stripped 2 bases from V and 7 bases from J, with 10 bases between. The CDR3 length is 13 residues. From germline, CDR1 is SGHRS and CDR2 YFSETQ. The CDR3 DNA follows: TGCGCCAGCAGCTTCACAGGGCAGCAGCCCCAGCATTTT. It specifies CASSFTGQQPQHF.

The CDR3 DNA reads as TGTGCCAGCTCACCAAGGCCAGGACTGTCCTACGAGCAGTACGTC. Residues: CASSPRPGLSYEQYV. The chain employs TRBV18 and TRBJ2-7; D possibly corresponds to TRBD2 (5 bases). This CDR3 is built from 15 residues. Germline CDR1 and CDR2: KGHSH and LQKENI. V was trimmed by 2 bases and J by 1 base, leaving 12 bases between them.

V is TRBV28 and J is TRBJ1-2; 7 bases are a match to TRBD1. After removal of 5 bases from V and 7 bases from J, the junction contained 7 bases not matched to a gene. The CDR3 is 13 residues long. Germline CDR1 is MDHEN and CDR2 is SYDVKM. The CDR3 DNA sequence: TGTGCCAGCAGTAACAGGGGTATGCGTGGCTACACCTTC. It yields the protein CASSNRGMRGYTF.

The rearrangement uses TRBV10-2 and TRBJ1-1, with 11 bases lining up with TRBD1. Germline CDR1 WSHSY, CDR2 SAAADI. The CDR3 consists of 16 residues. The V segment lost 3 bases and the J segment 4 bases; nucleotides outside the gene matches: 7. CDR3 residues: CASSESDRGRGTEAFF. The CDR3 DNA is TGCGCCAGCAGTGAATCGGACAGGGGGCGCGGCACTGAAGCTTTCTTT.